This T cell receptor (beta chain) was recorded in a study of blood T cell repertoires in COVID-19. Study in general: The United States, Italy and Spain supplied acute and convalescent COVID-19 samples.

Method: immunoSEQ multiplex PCR; TCRdb's copy keeps in-frame clones and lacks some. Of 350,000 to 450,000 clones detected, about nine tenths appear once; the ten largest clones hold 1.5% to 2%. The age range of participants was about 18 to 95 years, with residence in roughly 25 US areas. Grouping used clinical history reported by participants in a survey and questionnaire. In germline, CDR1 is MNHEY, CDR2 SMNVEV (reference sequence). Trimming pared 5 bases from V and 0 bases from J, leaving 11 bases between. CDR3 length: 15 amino acids. Sequencing input: PBMCs or T cells enriched from blood (not recorded which). The rearrangement joins TRBV27 to TRBJ1-5, with unresolved D. This clonotype was sampled from a woman aged 30 to 39 who had recovered from COVID-19. The CDR3 is CASSPGIHSNQPQHF. The CDR3 DNA follows: TGTGCCAGCAGTCCCGGGATCCATAGCAATCAGCCCCAGCATTTT.